The 28 T cell receptor beta chains reported below all come from one sample, sequenced in a study of T cell repertoires in cytomegalovirus infection. TCRdb reprocessed the reads via MiXCR and lists one record per CDR3 protein. In the table there are some 300,000 distinct CDR3 sequences, about a tenth of which are singletons. The sample was PBMCs. Source of these receptors: a human donor in good health (CMV status not recorded). Some clones in this sample may be carry-over from other donors' samples.

This clonotype was seen ten or more times. This chain uses TRBV28 with TRBJ2-3; D remains ambiguous. The CDR3 runs 15 residues. V was clipped by 5 bases and J by 0 bases, with 12 bases between them. CDR1 and CDR2 from the germline V gene are MDHEN and SYDVKM. The CDR3 nucleotides read TGTGCCAGCAGTGGTGGGCTTAGTAGCACAGATACGCAGTATTTT. Translated, it gives CASSGGLSSTDTQYF.

This clonotype occurred many times. The V call is TRBV7-2, the J call TRBJ1-2; the D gene is possibly TRBD1 (5 bases). Germline CDR1 and CDR2: SGHTA and FQGNSA. Trimming pared 5 bases from V and 0 bases from J, leaving 13 bases between. CDR3 length: 15 amino acids. The CDR3 here is CASSPADRANYGYTF. The CDR3 bases are TGTGCCAGCAGCCCCGCCGACAGAGCTAACTATGGCTACACCTTC.

This clonotype has at least ten counts. The chain joins TRBV28 to TRBJ2-4; D is undetermined. This CDR3 spans 16 amino acids. V was cut by 2 bases and J by 0 bases, with 11 bases left in between. Germline values: CDR1 MDHEN, CDR2 SYDVKM. As DNA, the CDR3 is TGTGCCAGCAGTTTAGGGTACAGTCTAGCCAAAAACATTCAGTACTTC. Translation gives CASSLGYSLAKNIQYF.

Notes on this clonotype: With a much larger clone just one base away, this may be a read error. The rearrangement joins TRBV7-9 to TRBJ2-5; D remains ambiguous. Germline lookup yields CDR1 SEHNR and CDR2 FQNEAQ (reference sequence). The CDR3 totals 10 residues. The CDR3 is CASGRETQNF. The CDR3 DNA sequence: TGTGCCAGCGGAAGAGAGACCCAGAACTTC.

As to this clonotype: A much larger clone differs from this one at a single base, so this may be a read error. The J gene is TRBJ1-1, the V gene TRBV5-4, with TRBD1 matching over 8 bases. The CDR3 runs to 15 residues. Germline assignment: CDR1 SGHNT and CDR2 YYREEE (reference sequence). The chain's CDR3 is CTSSFGTGLNTEAFF. The CDR3 nucleotides read TGTACCAGCAGCTTCGGGACAGGCCTAAACACTGAAGCTTTCTTT.

The sample holds many counts of this clonotype. The rearrangement joins TRBV5-1 to TRBJ2-5; D unclear. This CDR3 has 15 amino acids. V lost 1 base to trimming and J lost 4 bases, with 14 bases between them. Germline values: CDR1 SGHRS, CDR2 YFSETQ. The CDR3 sequence: CASSLYSPRRETQYF. CDR3 DNA: TGCGCCAGCAGCTTGTACTCCCCGAGGAGAGAGACCCAGTACTTC.

This clonotype was counted ten times or more. The chain is built from TRBV12-3 or TRBV12-4 and TRBJ1-5; the match to TRBD1 covers 9 bases. This CDR3 comprises 15 residues. J lost 7 bases, V lost 5 bases, and 9 bases had no gene match. CDR3 sequence (DNA): TGTGCCAGCAGTCCGTGGCGGGACAGGGAACAGCCCCAGCATTTT. Protein sequence: CASSPWRDREQPQHF.

There are a few counts of this clonotype. The gene calls are TRBV20-1 and TRBJ1-5; D is perhaps TRBD1 (5 bases). Germline CDR1 is DFQATT and CDR2 is SNEGSKA (reference sequence). The length of the CDR3 is 14 residues. Between the trimmed V and J ends, which lost 5 bases and 4 bases, there was a span of 15 bases. The CDR3 protein is CSASDPGGNQPQHF. CDR3 DNA: TGCAGTGCTTCTGACCCGGGGGGTAATCAGCCCCAGCATTTT.

There are many counts of this clonotype. The DNA of the CDR3 is TGTGCGGGCGGGACAGATACGCAGTATTTT. It yields the protein CAGGTDTQYF. V gene TRBV7-8 combines with J gene TRBJ2-3, with D possibly being TRBD2 (5 bases). Germline CDR1 and CDR2: SGHVS and FQNEAQ. The CDR3 consists of 10 residues.

This clonotype has just a few counts. The rearrangement uses TRBV3-1 and TRBJ1-1, with D possibly TRBD1 on 5 matching bases. Trimming stripped 5 bases from V and 3 bases from J, with 7 bases between. Germline-derived CDR1 and CDR2 are LGHDT and YNNKEL (reference sequence). The CDR3 spans 12 residues. The CDR3 nucleotides read TGTGCCAGCAGCAGACAGCACACTGAAGCTTTCTTT. Its protein product is CASSRQHTEAFF. Full variable domain (missing parts from reference TRBV3-1 and TRBJ1-1): DTAVSQTPKYLVTQMGNDKSIKCEQNLGHDTMYWYKQDSKKFLKIMFSYNNKELIINETVPNRFSPKSPDKAHLNLHINSLELGDSAVYFCASSRQHTEAFFGQGTRLTVV.

This clonotype was recorded at least ten times. The CDR3 is CASSFSGGGNQPQHF. DNA of the CDR3: TGTGCCAGCAGTTTCTCGGGGGGTGGCAATCAGCCCCAGCATTTT. The chain uses TRBV28 and TRBJ1-5; tentatively, D is TRBD1 (5 bases). CDR3 length: 15 residues. Trimming cost V 3 bases and J 2 bases, with 11 bases left between them. Per germline, CDR1 MDHEN and CDR2 SYDVKM.

This clonotype was counted ten times or more. The chain couples TRBV7-3 to TRBJ1-6; 7 nucleotides line up with TRBD1. The CDR3 sequence is 14 residues long. Per germline, CDR1 SGHTA and CDR2 FQGTGA. The V and J ends lost 5 bases and 9 bases, in that order; junction bases with no gene match: 7. The CDR3 DNA reads as TGTGCCAGCAGCCGAACCGGGACAGCTTCACCCCTCCACTTT. Residues: CASSRTGTASPLHF.

This clonotype has a count of ten or more. At one end the junction does not follow the germline gene, possibly because of a read error. The V call is TRBV2, the J call TRBJ1-1; D remains ambiguous. The CDR3 covers 14 residues. Germline CDR1 is SNHLY and CDR2 is FYNNEI. The CDR3 loop is CASSDPNPNPEAFF. The CDR3 DNA reads TGTGCCAGCAGTGACCCTAACCCGAACCCTGAAGCTTTCTTT. Using reference TRBV2 and TRBJ1-1 for the parts outside the CDR3, the full variable domain is EPEVTQTPSHQVTQMGQEVILRCVPISNHLYFYWYRQILGQKVEFLVSFYNNEISEKSEIFDDQFSVERPDGSNFTLKIRSTKLEDSAMYFCASSDPNPNPEAFFGQGTRLTVV.

There are many counts of this clonotype. The gene calls are TRBV7-3 and TRBJ2-1; unclear D gene. The germline gives CDR1 SGHTA, CDR2 FQGTGA. V shed 5 bases and J shed 4 bases, with 18 bases lying between them. This CDR3 comprises 16 residues. This chain's CDR3 is CASSPRTASEYNEQFF. DNA of the CDR3: TGTGCCAGCAGCCCCCGGACGGCTTCGGAGTACAATGAGCAGTTCTTC.

This clonotype was counted at least ten times. This sequence joins TRBV6-2 or TRBV6-3 and TRBJ1-5; D gene ambiguous. V lost 2 bases to trimming and J lost 4 bases, with 6 bases between them. Germline values: CDR1 MNHEY, CDR2 SVGEGT. The CDR3 runs 13 residues. CDR3 region: CASSYNTNQPQHF. Written as DNA, the CDR3 is TGTGCCAGCAGTTACAATACGAATCAGCCCCAGCATTTT.

This clonotype was seen many times. The CDR3 DNA reads as TGTGCCAGCAGCCAAGGACAGGGAAATGTACGGGAGCTGTTTTTT. Its translation: CASSQGQGNVRELFF. The chain has TRBV4-2 and TRBJ2-2; 7 bases line up with TRBD1. Per the germline V gene, CDR1 is LGHNA and CDR2 is YNFKEQ. CDR3 size: 15 residues. The ends lost 1 base at V and 9 bases at J; junction bases unmatched: 8.

In its sample, this clonotype was seen many times. The chain recombines TRBV2 with TRBJ2-1; 9 nucleotides match TRBD2. The germline V gene encodes CDR1 SNHLY and CDR2 FYNNEI. With V trimmed by 5 bases and J by 0 bases, 2 bases remained unmatched. The CDR3 is made up of 15 amino acids. CDR3 coding DNA: TGTGCCAGCAGTCGTAGCGGGAGCTCCTACAATGAGCAGTTCTTC. Protein sequence: CASSRSGSSYNEQFF.

This clonotype was seen repeatedly, ten times or more. A read error is possible here, since a much larger clone lies one base away. The rearrangement links TRBV12-3 or TRBV12-4 to TRBJ2-7; no definite D call. This CDR3 has 11 residues. V was trimmed by 6 bases and J by 3 bases, leaving 6 bases between them. CDR3 protein: CASSQDYEQYF. CDR3 nucleotides: TGTGCCAGCAGCCAAGACTACGAGCAGTACTTC.

This clonotype turned up a few times. The chain links TRBV5-6 to TRBJ2-1, with TRBD1 as a possible D gene (6 bases). There are 15 residues in the CDR3. Germline CDR1 SGHDT, CDR2 YYEEEE. V was cut by 5 bases and J by 0 bases, with 12 bases left in between. CDR3 in DNA: TGTGCCAGCAGTTGGGGACAAGGCTCCTACAATGAGCAGTTCTTC. Translation gives CASSWGQGSYNEQFF. The full variable domain, completed using reference TRBV5-6 and TRBJ2-1, is DAGVTQSPTHLIKTRGQQVTLRCSPKSGHDTVSWYQQALGQGPQFIFQYYEEEERQRGNFPDRFSGHQFPNYSSELNVNALLLGDSALYLCASSWGQGSYNEQFFGPGTRLTVL.

This clonotype has a count of ten or more. This chain links TRBV7-6 with TRBJ2-1; 12 bases are a match to TRBD2. This CDR3 contains 18 residues. J was trimmed by 5 bases and V by 2 bases; bases with no gene match: 10. Germline-derived CDR1 and CDR2 are SGHVS and FNYEAQ. CDR3 in amino acids: CASSLRPTSGGSNNEQFF. CDR3 sequence (DNA): TGTGCCAGCAGCTTACGGCCCACTAGCGGGGGGTCTAACAATGAGCAGTTCTTC.

This clonotype has a count of ten or more. CDR3 sequence reads: CASSFNGARVEQYV. CDR3 DNA sequence: TGTGCCAGCAGTTTTAATGGGGCGCGGGTCGAGCAGTACGTC. V and J are TRBV28 and TRBJ2-7; D may match TRBD1 or TRBD2 (5 bases each). CDR3 length: 14 amino acids. Germline CDR1 is MDHEN and CDR2 is SYDVKM. The V end lost 3 bases, the J end lost 6 bases, and 15 bases lay between the germline ends.

This clonotype has ten or more counts. The chain recombines TRBV5-4 with TRBJ2-1; 12 bases are a match to TRBD1. Germline lookup yields CDR1 SGHNT and CDR2 YYREEE (reference sequence). Losses at the gene ends were 4 bases for V and 6 bases for J; bases not matched to a gene: 14. The CDR3 has 18 residues. DNA of the CDR3: TGTGCCAGCAGCGACCGGGACAGGGGGCGCCGGATTAGCAATGAGCAGTTCTTC. It yields the protein CASSDRDRGRRISNEQFF.

The V call is TRBV7-9, the J call TRBJ2-2; no reliable D call. V gave up 4 bases and J gave up 3 bases, with 12 bases separating them. CDR1 is SEHNR, CDR2 FQNEAQ, per germline (reference sequence). This CDR3 spans 15 amino acids. CDR3 nucleotides: TGTGCCAGCAGCTCAGGTTCGGGCCACACCGGGGAGCTGTTTTTT. It yields the protein CASSSGSGHTGELFF.

The chain has TRBV2 and TRBJ2-3; no firm D call. This CDR3 spans 14 amino acids. In germline, CDR1 is SNHLY, CDR2 FYNNEI. The V gene lost 3 bases and the J gene lost 0 bases, with 7 bases spanning the gap. CDR3 sequence: CASSEFRSTDTQYF. DNA of the CDR3: TGTGCCAGCAGTGAGTTCAGGAGCACAGATACGCAGTATTTT.

This clonotype appeared many times. The gene calls are TRBV28 and TRBJ2-7, with no clear D. Trimming took 5 bases from V and 3 from J, leaving 8 bases between them. The V gene's germline CDR1 is MDHEN and CDR2 SYDVKM. The CDR3 sequence is 12 residues long. This CDR3 is CASSRTGYEQYV. Written as DNA, the CDR3 is TGTGCCAGCAGTCGGACGGGCTACGAGCAGTACGTC.

This clonotype has a count of ten or more. V usage is TRBV6-2 or TRBV6-3 and J usage is TRBJ1-1; D unclear. The CDR3 runs to 13 residues. CDR1 and CDR2 (germline): MNHEY, SVGEGT. V was trimmed by 7 bases and J by 0 bases, leaving 9 bases between them. CDR3 nucleotide sequence: TGTGCCAGCAAACGAGCCCTGAACACTGAAGCTTTCTTT. Amino acids: CASKRALNTEAFF.

There are many counts of this clonotype. The chain is built from TRBV7-2 and TRBJ2-7; tentatively, D is TRBD1 (6 bases). This CDR3 spans 14 amino acids. Trimming cost V 4 bases and J 3 bases, with 13 bases left between them. Germline CDR1 reads SGHTA; CDR2 reads FQGNSA. CDR3 nucleotides: TGTGCCAGCAGCTCGCCAGGGACAATCTACGAGCAGTACTTC. This codes for CASSSPGTIYEQYF.

This rearrangement joins TRBV18 to TRBJ1-5, with D possibly being TRBD1 (5 bases). The CDR3 is 13 residues long. Between the trimmed V and J ends, which lost 7 bases and 5 bases, there was a span of 12 bases. Germline CDR1 is KGHSH and CDR2 is LQKENI. The CDR3 DNA reads as TGTGCCAGCTTTCAGGGCAGGGATCAGCCCCAGCATTTT. Its translation: CASFQGRDQPQHF.